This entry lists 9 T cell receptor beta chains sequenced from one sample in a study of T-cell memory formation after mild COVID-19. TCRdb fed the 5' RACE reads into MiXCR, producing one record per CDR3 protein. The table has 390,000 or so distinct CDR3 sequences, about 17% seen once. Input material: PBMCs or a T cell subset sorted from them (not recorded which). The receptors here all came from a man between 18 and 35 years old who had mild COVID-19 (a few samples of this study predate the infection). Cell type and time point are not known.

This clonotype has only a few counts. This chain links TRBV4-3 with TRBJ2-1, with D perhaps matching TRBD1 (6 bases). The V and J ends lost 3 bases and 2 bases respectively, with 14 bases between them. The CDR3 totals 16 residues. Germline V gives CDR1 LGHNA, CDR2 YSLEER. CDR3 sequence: CASSQGANQAYNEQFF. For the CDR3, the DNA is TGCGCCAGCAGCCAGGGGGCAAATCAAGCCTACAATGAGCAGTTCTTC.

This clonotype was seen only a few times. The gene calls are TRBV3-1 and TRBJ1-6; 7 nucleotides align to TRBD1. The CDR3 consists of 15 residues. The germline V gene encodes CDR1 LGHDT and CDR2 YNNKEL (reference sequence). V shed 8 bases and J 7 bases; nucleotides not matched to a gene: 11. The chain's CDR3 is CASRGTAGGNSPLHF. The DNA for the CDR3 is TGTGCCAGCCGAGGGACAGCCGGGGGAAATTCACCCCTCCACTTT.

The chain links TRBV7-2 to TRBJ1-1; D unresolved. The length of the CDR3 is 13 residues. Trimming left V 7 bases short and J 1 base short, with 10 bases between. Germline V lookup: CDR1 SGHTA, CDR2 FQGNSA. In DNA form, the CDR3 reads TGTGCCAGCACCCATCGACAGAACACTGAAGCTTTCTTT. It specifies CASTHRQNTEAFF.

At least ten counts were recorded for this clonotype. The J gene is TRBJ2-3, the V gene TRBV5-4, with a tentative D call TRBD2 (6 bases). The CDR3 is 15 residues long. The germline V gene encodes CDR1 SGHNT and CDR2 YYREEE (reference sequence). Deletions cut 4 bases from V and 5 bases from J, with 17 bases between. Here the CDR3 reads CASSHDNSGLDTQYF. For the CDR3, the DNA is TGTGCCAGCAGCCACGACAATAGCGGTCTAGATACGCAGTATTTT.

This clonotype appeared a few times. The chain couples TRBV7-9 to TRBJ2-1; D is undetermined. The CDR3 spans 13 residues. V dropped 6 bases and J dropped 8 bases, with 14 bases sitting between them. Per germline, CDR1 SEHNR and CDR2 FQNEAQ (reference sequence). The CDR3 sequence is CASRRLGGDEQFF. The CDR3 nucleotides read TGTGCCAGCAGACGGCTAGGCGGCGATGAGCAGTTCTTC.

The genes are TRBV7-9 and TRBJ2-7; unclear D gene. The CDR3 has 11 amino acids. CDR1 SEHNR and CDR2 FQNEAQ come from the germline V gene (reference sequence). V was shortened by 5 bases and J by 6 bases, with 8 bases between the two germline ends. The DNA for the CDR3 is TGTGCCAGCAGCCTTTATGGCGAGCAGTACTTC. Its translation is CASSLYGEQYF.

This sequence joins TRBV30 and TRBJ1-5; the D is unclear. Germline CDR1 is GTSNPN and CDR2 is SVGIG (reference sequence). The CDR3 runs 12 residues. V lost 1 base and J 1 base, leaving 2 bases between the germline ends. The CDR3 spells CAWSGSNQPQHF. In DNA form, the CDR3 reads TGTGCCTGGAGTGGGAGCAATCAGCCCCAGCATTTT.

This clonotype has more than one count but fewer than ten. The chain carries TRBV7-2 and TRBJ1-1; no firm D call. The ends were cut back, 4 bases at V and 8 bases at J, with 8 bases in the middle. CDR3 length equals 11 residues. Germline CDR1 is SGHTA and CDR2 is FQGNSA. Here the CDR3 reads CASSSWWEAFF. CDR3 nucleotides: TGTGCCAGCAGCTCTTGGTGGGAAGCTTTCTTT. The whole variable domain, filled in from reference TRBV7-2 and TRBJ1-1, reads GAGVSQSPSNKVTEKGKDVELRCDPISGHTALYWYRQSLGQGLEFLIYFQGNSAPDKSGLPSDRFSAERTGGSVSTLTIQRTQQEDSAVYLCASSSWWEAFFGQGTRLTVV.

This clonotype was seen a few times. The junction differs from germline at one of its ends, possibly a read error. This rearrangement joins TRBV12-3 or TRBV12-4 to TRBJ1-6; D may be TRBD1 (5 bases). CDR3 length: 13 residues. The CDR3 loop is CASRLDSSVTLHF. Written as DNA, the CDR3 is TGTGCCAGCAGATTAGACAGTTCCGTCACCCTCCACTTT.